Presented here are 13 T cell receptor beta chains from one specimen sequenced in a study of blood T cell repertoires in COVID-19. Profiling relied on immunoSEQ multiplex PCR, and the TCRdb table lists in-frame clones only, not all of them. The profile shows some 330,000 clones, roughly 90% of them singletons. The sample taken for sequencing was peripheral blood. These receptors were taken from a woman aged 50 to 60 with active or convalescent COVID-19.

This clone was seen only once. V and J are TRBV10-3 and TRBJ1-2; weak D call: TRBD1 (6 bases). Trimming cost V 0 bases and J 3 bases, with 11 bases left between them. The CDR3 is made up of 15 amino acids. The germline CDR1 and CDR2 sequences are ENHRY and SYGVKD. CDR3: CAISESTQGHYGYTF. The CDR3 DNA is TGTGCCATCAGTGAGTCGACTCAGGGGCACTATGGCTACACCTTC.

The chain combines TRBV6-6 with TRBJ2-7; no reliable D call. The CDR3 covers 14 residues. Deletions cut 1 base from V and 3 bases from J, with 10 bases between. The germline V gene has CDR1 MNHNY and CDR2 SVGAGI (reference sequence). The chain's CDR3 is CASSYLEQYYEQYF. DNA for the CDR3: TGTGCCAGCAGTTACTTAGAACAGTACTACGAGCAGTACTTC.

The chain joins TRBV12-3 or TRBV12-4 to TRBJ2-5; the match to TRBD1 covers 9 bases. There are 13 residues in the CDR3. V lost 6 bases to trimming and J lost 5 bases; unmatched junction nucleotides: 4. The CDR3 is CASSLTGGETQYF. As DNA, the CDR3 is TGTGCCAGCAGCTTAACAGGGGGCGAGACCCAGTACTTC.

This chain connects TRBV4-2 to TRBJ2-3, with 11 nucleotides matching TRBD2. The CDR3 runs 16 residues. The J segment lost 4 bases and the V segment lost 4 bases, leaving 7 bases of the junction unmatched. Germline V gives CDR1 LGHNA, CDR2 YNFKEQ. CDR3 sequence reads: CASSLPGTSGADTQYF. CDR3 DNA: TGTGCCAGCAGCCTCCCCGGGACTAGCGGCGCAGATACGCAGTATTTT.

J is TRBJ1-6 and V is TRBV30; 7 bases line up with TRBD1. This CDR3 is 15 amino acids long. The V and J ends lost 0 bases and 6 bases, in that order; junction bases with no gene match: 5. Germline values: CDR1 GTSNPN, CDR2 SVGIG (reference sequence). CDR3 residues: CAWSVTGAGNSPLHF. CDR3 in DNA: TGTGCCTGGAGTGTTACAGGGGCTGGTAATTCACCCCTCCACTTT. The whole variable domain, remainder taken from reference TRBV30 and TRBJ1-6, is SQTIHQWPATLVQPVGSPLSLECTVEGTSNPNLYWYRQAAGRGLQLLFYSVGIGQISSEVPQNLSASRPQDRQFILSSKKLLLSDSGFYLCAWSVTGAGNSPLHFGNGTRLTVT.

The genes are TRBV7-6 and TRBJ1-1, with D possibly TRBD1 on 5 matching bases. Per the germline V gene, CDR1 is SGHVS and CDR2 is FNYEAQ. The CDR3 loop spans 14 amino acids. V lost 3 bases, J lost 0 bases, and 8 bases lay in between. The CDR3 protein is CASSFGGMNTEAFF. The CDR3, as DNA: TGTGCCAGCAGCTTCGGGGGTATGAACACTGAAGCTTTCTTT. The whole variable domain, filled in from reference TRBV7-6 and TRBJ1-1, reads GAGVSQSPRYKVTKRGQDVALRCDPISGHVSLYWYRQALGQGPEFLTYFNYEAQQDKSGLPNDRFSAERPEGSISTLTIQRTEQRDSAMYRCASSFGGMNTEAFFGQGTRLTVV.

The genes are TRBV28 and TRBJ1-1, with unresolved D. This CDR3 region has 14 residues. Trimming took 5 bases from V and 2 from J, leaving 12 bases between them. Looked up from germline, CDR1 is MDHEN and CDR2 is SYDVKM. CDR3 sequence reads: CASSNRGRNTEAFF. CDR3 DNA: TGTGCCAGCAGTAATCGGGGAAGAAACACTGAAGCTTTCTTT.

CDR3 sequence reads: CASSHNREDNEQFF. For the CDR3, the DNA is TGCGCCAGCAGCCACAACCGGGAGGACAATGAGCAGTTCTTC. The V and J genes are TRBV4-3 and TRBJ2-1; 7 nucleotides match TRBD2. The trim removed 3 bases at V and 5 bases at J, leaving 4 bases unmatched. The CDR3 consists of 14 residues. CDR1 and CDR2 from the germline V gene are LGHNA and YSLEER.

This clone was seen once. The chain carries TRBV18 and TRBJ2-1, with 7 bases lining up with TRBD1. The CDR3 is 13 amino acids. Germline V CDR1 and CDR2: KGHSH, LQKENI. J gave up 8 bases and V 2 bases, and 3 bases lay outside the gene matches. The CDR3, as DNA: TGTGCCAGCTCACCAAACAGGGGAGATGAGCAGTTCTTC. Amino acids: CASSPNRGDEQFF.

The V and J genes are TRBV11-3 and TRBJ2-2; 8 bases are shared with TRBD1. Germline loops: CDR1 SGHNT, CDR2 YENEEA. The trim removed 5 bases at V and 1 base at J, leaving 6 bases unmatched. CDR3 size: 16 residues. CDR3 nucleotide sequence: TGTGCCAGCAGCCCAAGACAGGGGAGGAACACCGGGGAGCTGTTTTTT. Translating it yields CASSPRQGRNTGELFF.

The chain couples TRBV12-3 or TRBV12-4 to TRBJ2-2; D remains unclear. V was cut by 5 bases and J by 8 bases, with 6 bases left in between. The CDR3 runs to 11 residues. The CDR3 sequence: CASSTAGELFF. The CDR3 DNA reads as TGTGCCAGCAGTACTGCGGGGGAGCTGTTTTTT.

This rearrangement joins TRBV21-1 to TRBJ2-1; the table's D call TRBD2 went unverified against the DNA. TRBV21-1 is a pseudogene segment. The CDR3 sequence is 17 residues long. The CDR3 DNA follows: TGTGCCAGCAGCACGGGACTAGCGGGACGCCTGTGGAATGAGCAGTTCTTC. Protein product: CASSTGLAGRLWNEQFF.

V gene TRBV7-3 combines with J gene TRBJ2-7; TRBD2 matches 12 bases. Trimming took 1 base from V and 5 from J; bases not matched to a gene: 12. In germline, CDR1 is SGHTA, CDR2 FQGTGA. The CDR3 spans 18 residues. The CDR3 here is CASSLRPMASGGAHEQYF. In nucleotides, the CDR3 is TGTGCCAGCAGCTTAAGGCCCATGGCTAGCGGGGGGGCCCACGAGCAGTACTTC. Full variable domain (rest looked up from reference TRBV7-3 and TRBJ2-7): GAGVSQTPSNKVTEKGKYVELRCDPISGHTALYWYRQSLGQGPEFLIYFQGTGAADDSGLPNDRFFAVRPEGSVSTLKIQRTERGDSAVYLCASSLRPMASGGAHEQYFGPGTRLTVT.